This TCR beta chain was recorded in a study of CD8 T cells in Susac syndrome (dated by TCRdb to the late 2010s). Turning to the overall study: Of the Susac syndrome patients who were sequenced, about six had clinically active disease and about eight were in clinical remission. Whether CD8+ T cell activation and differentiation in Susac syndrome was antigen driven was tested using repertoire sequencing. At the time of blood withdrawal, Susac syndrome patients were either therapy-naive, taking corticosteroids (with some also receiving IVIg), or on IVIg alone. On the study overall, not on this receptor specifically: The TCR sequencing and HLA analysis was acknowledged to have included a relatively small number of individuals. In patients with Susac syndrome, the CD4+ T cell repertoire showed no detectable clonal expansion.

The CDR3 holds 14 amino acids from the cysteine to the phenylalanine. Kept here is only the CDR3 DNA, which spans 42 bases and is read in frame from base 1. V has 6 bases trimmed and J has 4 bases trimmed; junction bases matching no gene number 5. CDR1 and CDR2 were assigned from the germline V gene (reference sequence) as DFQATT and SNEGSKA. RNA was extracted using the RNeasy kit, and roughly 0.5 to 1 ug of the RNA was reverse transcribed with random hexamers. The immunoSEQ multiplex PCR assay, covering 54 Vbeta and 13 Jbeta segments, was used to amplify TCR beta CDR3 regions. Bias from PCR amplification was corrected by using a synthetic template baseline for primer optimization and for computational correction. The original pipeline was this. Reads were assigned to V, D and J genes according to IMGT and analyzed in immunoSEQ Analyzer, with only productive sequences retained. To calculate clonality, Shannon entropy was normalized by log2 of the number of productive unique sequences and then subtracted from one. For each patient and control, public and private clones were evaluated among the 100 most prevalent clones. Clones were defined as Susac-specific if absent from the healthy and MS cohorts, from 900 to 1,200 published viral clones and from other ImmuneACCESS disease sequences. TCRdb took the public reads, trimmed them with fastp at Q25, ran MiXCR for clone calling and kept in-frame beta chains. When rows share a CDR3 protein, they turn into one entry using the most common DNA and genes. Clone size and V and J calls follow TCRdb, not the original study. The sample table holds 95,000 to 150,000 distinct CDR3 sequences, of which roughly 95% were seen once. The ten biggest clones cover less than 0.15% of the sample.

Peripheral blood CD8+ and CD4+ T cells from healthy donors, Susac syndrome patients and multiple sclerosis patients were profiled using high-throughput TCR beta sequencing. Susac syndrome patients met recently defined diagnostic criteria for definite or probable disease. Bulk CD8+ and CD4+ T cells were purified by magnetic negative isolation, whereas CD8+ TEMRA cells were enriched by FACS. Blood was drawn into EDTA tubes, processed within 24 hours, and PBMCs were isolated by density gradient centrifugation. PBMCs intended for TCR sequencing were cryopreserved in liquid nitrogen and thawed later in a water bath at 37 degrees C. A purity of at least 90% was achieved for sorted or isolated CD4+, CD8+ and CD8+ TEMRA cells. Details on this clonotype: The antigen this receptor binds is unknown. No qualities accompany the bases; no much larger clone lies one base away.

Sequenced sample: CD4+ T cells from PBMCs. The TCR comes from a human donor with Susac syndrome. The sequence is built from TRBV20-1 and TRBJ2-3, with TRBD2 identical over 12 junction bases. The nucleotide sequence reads TGCAGTGCAAGACTAGCGGGAGTCTCAGATACGCAGTATTTT. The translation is CSARLAGVSDTQYF.